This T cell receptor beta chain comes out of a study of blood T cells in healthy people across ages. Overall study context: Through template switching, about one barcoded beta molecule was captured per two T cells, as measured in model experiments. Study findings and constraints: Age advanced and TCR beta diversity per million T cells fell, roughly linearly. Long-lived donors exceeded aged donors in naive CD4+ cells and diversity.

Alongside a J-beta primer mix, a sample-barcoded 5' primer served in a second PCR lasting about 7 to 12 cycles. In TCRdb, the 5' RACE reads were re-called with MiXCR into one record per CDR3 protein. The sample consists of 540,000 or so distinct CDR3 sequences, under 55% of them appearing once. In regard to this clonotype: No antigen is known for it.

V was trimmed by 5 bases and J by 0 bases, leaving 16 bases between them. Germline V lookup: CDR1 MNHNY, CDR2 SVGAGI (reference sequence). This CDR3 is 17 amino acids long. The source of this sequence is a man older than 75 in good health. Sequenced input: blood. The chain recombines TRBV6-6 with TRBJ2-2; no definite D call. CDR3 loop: CASSKSNRPTNTGELFF. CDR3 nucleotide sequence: TGTGCCAGCAGTAAATCGAACCGACCTACGAACACCGGGGAGCTGTTTTTT.